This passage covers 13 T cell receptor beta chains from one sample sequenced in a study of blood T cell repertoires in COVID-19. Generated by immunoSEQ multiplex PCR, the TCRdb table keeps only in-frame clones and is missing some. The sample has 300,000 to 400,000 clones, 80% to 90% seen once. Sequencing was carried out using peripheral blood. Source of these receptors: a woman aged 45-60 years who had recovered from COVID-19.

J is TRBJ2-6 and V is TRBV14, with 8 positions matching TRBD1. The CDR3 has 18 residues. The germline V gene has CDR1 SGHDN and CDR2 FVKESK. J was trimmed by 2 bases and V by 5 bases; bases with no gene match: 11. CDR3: CASSFRTGQGTGANVLTF. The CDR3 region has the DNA TGTGCCAGCAGCTTCCGGACAGGGCAGGGCACTGGGGCCAACGTCCTGACTTTC.

CDR3 in amino acids: CASSFARTETQYF. CDR3 DNA sequence: TGTGCCAGCAGCTTCGCCCGGACTGAGACCCAGTACTTC. This chain joins TRBV11-2 and TRBJ2-5, with a tentative D call TRBD2 (5 bases). Per the germline V gene, CDR1 is SGHAT and CDR2 is FQNNGV. Trimming cost V 3 bases and J 5 bases, with 10 bases left between them. CDR3 length: 13 residues. The full variable domain, in which reference TRBV11-2 and TRBJ2-5 provide the parts outside the CDR3, is EAGVAQSPRYKIIEKRQSVAFWCNPISGHATLYWYQQILGQGPKLLIQFQNNGVVDDSQLPKDRFSAERLKGVDSTLKIQPAKLEDSAVYLCASSFARTETQYFGPGTRLLVL.

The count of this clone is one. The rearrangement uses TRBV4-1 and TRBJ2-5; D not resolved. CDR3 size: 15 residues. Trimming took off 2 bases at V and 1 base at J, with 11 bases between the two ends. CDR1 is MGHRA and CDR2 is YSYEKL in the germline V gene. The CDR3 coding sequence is TGCGCCAGCAGCCAACCGACTTACGTCCAAGAGACCCAGTACTTC. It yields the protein CASSQPTYVQETQYF.

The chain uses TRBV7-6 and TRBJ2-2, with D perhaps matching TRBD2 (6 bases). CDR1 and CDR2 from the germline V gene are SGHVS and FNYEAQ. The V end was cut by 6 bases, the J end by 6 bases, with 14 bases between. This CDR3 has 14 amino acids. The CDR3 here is CASRPTSLAGELFF. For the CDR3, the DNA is TGTGCCAGCAGACCGACTAGTTTGGCCGGGGAGCTGTTTTTT.

This CDR3 reads CASSLGAGMTLNQYF. For the CDR3, the DNA is TGTGCCAGCAGCTTGGGTGCGGGAATGACTCTTAACCAGTACTTC. The chain employs TRBV7-2 and TRBJ2-5, with D tentatively TRBD2 (6 bases). The V gene's germline CDR1 is SGHTA and CDR2 FQGNSA. The ends were cut back, 3 bases at V and 10 bases at J, with 21 bases in the middle. This CDR3 has 15 amino acids.

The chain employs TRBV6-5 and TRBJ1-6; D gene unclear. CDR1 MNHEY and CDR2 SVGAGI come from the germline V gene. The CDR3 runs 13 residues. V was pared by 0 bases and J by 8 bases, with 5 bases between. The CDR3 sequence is CASSYSIDSPLHF. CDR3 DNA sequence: TGTGCCAGCAGTTACTCCATTGATTCACCCCTCCACTTT.

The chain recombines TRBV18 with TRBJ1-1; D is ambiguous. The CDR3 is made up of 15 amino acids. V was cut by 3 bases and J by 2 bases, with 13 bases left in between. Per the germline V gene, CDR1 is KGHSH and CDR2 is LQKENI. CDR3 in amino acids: CASSPPPEVNTEAFF. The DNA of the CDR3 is TGTGCCAGCTCACCCCCCCCCGAGGTAAACACTGAAGCTTTCTTT.

CDR3 bases: TGTGCCTGGAGTGGGCCCTTCAGTGGGGACAGTGAAGAGACCCAGTACTTC. It is translated as CAWSGPFSGDSEETQYF. This chain uses TRBV30 with TRBJ2-5; 7 bases are a match to TRBD1. The CDR3 sequence is 17 residues long. The V and J ends lost 1 base and 3 bases, in that order; junction bases with no gene match: 14. Germline V gene data show CDR1 as GTSNPN and CDR2 as SVGIG (reference sequence). The full variable domain, its missing parts supplied by reference TRBV30 and TRBJ2-5, is SQTIHQWPATLVQPVGSPLSLECTVEGTSNPNLYWYRQAAGRGLQLLFYSVGIGQISSEVPQNLSASRPQDRQFILSSKKLLLSDSGFYLCAWSGPFSGDSEETQYFGPGTRLLVL.

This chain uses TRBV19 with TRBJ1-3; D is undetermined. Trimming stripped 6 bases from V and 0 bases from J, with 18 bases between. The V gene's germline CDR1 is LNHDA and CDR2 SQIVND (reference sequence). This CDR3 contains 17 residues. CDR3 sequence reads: CASSTLGLFTSGNTIYF. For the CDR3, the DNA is TGTGCCAGTAGCACCCTCGGACTGTTCACCTCTGGAAACACCATATATTTT.

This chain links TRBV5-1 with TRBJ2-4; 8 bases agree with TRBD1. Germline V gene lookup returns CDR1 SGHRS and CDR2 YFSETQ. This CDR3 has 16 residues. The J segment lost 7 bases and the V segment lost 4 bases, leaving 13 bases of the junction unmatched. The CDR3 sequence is CASSVSKWTGRNIQYF. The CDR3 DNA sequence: TGCGCCAGCAGCGTATCGAAATGGACAGGGAGGAACATTCAGTACTTC.

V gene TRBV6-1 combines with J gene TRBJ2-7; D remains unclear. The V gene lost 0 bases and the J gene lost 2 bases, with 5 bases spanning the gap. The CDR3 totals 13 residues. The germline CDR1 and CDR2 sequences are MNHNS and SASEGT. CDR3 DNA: TGTGCCAGCAGTGAAGCTCGAGCCTACGAGCAGTACTTC. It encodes CASSEARAYEQYF.

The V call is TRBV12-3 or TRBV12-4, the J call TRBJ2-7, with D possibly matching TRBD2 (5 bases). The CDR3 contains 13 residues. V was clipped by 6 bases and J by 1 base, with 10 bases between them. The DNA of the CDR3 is TGTGCCAGCAGCCCCCGCGGGTCCTACGAGCAGTACTTC. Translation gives CASSPRGSYEQYF.

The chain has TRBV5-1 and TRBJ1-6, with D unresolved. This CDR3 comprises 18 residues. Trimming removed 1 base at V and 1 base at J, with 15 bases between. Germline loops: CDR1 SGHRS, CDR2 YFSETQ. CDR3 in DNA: TGCGCCAGCAGCTTGCGGCCCTTTGGAGAATCCTATAATTCACCCCTCCACTTT. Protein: CASSLRPFGESYNSPLHF. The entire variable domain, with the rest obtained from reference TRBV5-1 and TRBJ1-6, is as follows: KAGVTQTPRYLIKTRGQQVTLSCSPISGHRSVSWYQQTPGQGLQFLFEYFSETQRNKGNFPGRFSGRQFSNSRSEMNVSTLELGDSALYLCASSLRPFGESYNSPLHFGNGTRLTVT.